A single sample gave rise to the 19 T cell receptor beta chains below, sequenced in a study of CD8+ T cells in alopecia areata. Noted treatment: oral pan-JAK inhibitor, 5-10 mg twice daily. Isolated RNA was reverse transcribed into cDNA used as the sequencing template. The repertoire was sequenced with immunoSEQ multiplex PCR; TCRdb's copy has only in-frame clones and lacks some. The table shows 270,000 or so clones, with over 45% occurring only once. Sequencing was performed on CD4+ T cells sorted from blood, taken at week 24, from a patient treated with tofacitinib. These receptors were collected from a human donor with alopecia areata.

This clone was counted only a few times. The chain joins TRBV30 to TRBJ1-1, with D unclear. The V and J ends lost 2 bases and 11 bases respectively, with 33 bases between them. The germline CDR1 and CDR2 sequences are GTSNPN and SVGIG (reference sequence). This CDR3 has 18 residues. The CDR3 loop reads CAWSSPRVGVEIPRRAFF. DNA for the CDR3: TGTGCCTGGAGTTCCCCACGGGTGGGTGTCGAAATCCCCCGGCGGGCTTTCTTT. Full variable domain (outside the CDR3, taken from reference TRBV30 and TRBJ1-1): SQTIHQWPATLVQPVGSPLSLECTVEGTSNPNLYWYRQAAGRGLQLLFYSVGIGQISSEVPQNLSASRPQDRQFILSSKKLLLSDSGFYLCAWSSPRVGVEIPRRAFFGQGTRLTVV.

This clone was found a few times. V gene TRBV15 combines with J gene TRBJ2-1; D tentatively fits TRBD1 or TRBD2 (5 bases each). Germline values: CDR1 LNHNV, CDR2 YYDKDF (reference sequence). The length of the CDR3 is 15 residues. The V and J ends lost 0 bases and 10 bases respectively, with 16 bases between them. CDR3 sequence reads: CATSRDKLRGREQFF. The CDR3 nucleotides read TGTGCCACCAGCAGAGATAAGTTGAGGGGACGAGAGCAGTTCTTC.

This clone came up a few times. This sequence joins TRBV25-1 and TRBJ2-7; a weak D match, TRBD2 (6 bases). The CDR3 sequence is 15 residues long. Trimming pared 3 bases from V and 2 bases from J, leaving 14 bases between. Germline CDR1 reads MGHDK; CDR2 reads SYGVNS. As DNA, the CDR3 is TGTGCCAGCAGTGATCGGAGGGGCCGAACCTACGAGCAGTACTTC. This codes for CASSDRRGRTYEQYF.

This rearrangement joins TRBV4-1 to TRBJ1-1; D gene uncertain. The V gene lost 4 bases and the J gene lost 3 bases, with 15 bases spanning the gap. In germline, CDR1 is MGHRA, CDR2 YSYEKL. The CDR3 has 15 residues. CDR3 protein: CASSPLGGTDTEAFF. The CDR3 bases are TGCGCCAGCAGCCCGTTAGGTGGTACGGACACTGAAGCTTTCTTT.

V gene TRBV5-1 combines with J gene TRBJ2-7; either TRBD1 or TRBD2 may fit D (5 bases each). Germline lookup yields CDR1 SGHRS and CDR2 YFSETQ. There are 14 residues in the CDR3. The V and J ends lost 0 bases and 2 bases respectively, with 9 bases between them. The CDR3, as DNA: TGCGCCAGCAGCTTGGAGAGGGACCCCTACGAGCAGTACTTC. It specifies CASSLERDPYEQYF.

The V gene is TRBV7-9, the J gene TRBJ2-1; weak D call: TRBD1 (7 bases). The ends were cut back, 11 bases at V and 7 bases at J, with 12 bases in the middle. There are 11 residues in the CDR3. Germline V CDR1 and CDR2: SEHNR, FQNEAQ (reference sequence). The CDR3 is CASQGGNEQFF. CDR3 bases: TGTGCCTCCCAGGGGGGTAATGAGCAGTTCTTC.

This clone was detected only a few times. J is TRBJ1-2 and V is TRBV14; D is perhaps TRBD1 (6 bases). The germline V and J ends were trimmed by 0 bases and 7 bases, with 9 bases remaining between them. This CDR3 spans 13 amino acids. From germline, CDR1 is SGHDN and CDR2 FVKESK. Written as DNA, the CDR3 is TGTGCCAGCAGCCAAGAACAGGGAGCTGGCTACACCTTC. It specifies CASSQEQGAGYTF.

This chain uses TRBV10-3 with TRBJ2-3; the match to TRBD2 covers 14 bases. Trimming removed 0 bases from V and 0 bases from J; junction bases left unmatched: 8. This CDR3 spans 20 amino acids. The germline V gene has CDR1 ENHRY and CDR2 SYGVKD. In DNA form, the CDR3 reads TGTGCCATCAGTGAGTCCCCCGGACTAGCGGGGGGCCTAAGCACAGATACGCAGTATTTT. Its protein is CAISESPGLAGGLSTDTQYF.

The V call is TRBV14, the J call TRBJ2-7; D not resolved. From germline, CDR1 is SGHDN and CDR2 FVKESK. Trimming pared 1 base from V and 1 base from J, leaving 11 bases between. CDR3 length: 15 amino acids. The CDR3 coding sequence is TGTGCCAGCAGCCAAGCACGGCAGGCTTCCTACGAGCAGTACTTC. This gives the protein CASSQARQASYEQYF.

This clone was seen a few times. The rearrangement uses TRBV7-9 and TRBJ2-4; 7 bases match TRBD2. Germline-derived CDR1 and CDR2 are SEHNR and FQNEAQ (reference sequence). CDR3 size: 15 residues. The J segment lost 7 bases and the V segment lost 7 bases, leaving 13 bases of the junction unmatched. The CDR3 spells CASNPQIGGSNIQYF. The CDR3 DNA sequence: TGTGCCAGCAACCCACAAATCGGGGGGTCCAACATTCAGTACTTC.

CDR3 nucleotides: TGTGCCAGCAGCTTAGCATTTAGCATCGATACGCAGTATTTT. Its protein product is CASSLAFSIDTQYF. The chain recombines TRBV13 with TRBJ2-3, with D hard to call. The CDR3 is 14 amino acids. Germline V CDR1 and CDR2: PRHDT, FYEKMQ (reference sequence). V was shortened by 1 base and J by 6 bases, with 11 bases between the two germline ends.

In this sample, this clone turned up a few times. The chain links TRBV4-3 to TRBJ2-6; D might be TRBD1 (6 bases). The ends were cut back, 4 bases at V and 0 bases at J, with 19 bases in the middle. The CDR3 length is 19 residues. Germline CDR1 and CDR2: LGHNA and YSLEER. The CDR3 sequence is CASSPPPQGVSSGANVLTF. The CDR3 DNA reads TGCGCCAGCAGCCCCCCACCACAGGGTGTAAGCTCTGGGGCCAACGTCCTGACTTTC.

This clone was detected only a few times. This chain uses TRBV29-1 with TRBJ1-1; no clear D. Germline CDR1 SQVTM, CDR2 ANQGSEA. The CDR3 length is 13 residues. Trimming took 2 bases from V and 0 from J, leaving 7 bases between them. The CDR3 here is CSVENSMNTEAFF. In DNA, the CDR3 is TGCAGCGTTGAAAACAGTATGAACACTGAAGCTTTCTTT. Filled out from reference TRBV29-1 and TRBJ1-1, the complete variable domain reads SAVISQKPSRDICQRGTSLTIQCQVDSQVTMMFWYRQQPGQSLTLIATANQGSEATYESGFVIDKFPISRPNLTFSTLTVSNMSPEDSSIYLCSVENSMNTEAFFGQGTRLTVV.

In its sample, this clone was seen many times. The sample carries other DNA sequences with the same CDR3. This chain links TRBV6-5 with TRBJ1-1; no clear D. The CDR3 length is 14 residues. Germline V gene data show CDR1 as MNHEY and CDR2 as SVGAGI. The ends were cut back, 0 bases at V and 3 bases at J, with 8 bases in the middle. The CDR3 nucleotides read TGTGCCAGCAGTTACTCGGGCAAGGACACTGAAGCTTTCTTT. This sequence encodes CASSYSGKDTEAFF.

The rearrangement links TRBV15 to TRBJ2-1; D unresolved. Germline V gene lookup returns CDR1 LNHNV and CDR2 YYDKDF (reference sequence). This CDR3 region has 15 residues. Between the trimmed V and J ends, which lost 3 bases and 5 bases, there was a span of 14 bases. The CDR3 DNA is TGTGCCACCAGCAGGCCTGCTGTTGGAGACAATGAGCAGTTCTTC. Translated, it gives CATSRPAVGDNEQFF.

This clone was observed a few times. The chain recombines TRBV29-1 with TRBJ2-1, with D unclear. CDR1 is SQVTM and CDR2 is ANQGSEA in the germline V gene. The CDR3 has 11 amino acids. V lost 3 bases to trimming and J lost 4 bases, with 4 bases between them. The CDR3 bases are TGCAGCGTTGACGGGTACAATGAGCAGTTCTTC. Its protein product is CSVDGYNEQFF.

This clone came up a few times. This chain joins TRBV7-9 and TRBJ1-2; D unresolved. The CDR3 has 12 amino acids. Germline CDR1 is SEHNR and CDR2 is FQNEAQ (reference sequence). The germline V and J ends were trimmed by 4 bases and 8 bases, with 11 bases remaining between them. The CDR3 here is CASSSGVRGYTF. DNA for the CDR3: TGTGCCAGCAGCTCGGGAGTAAGGGGCTACACCTTC.

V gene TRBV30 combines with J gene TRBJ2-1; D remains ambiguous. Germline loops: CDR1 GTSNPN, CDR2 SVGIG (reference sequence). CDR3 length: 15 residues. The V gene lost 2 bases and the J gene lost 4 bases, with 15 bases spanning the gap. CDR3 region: CAWSLRGFPYNEQFF. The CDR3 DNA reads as TGTGCCTGGAGTCTTAGAGGTTTCCCGTACAATGAGCAGTTCTTC.

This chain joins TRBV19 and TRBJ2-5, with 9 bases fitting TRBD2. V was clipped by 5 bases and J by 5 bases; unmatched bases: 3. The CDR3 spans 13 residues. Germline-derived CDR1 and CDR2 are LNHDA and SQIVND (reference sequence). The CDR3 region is CASSWSGGETQYF. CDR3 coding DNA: TGTGCCAGTAGTTGGAGCGGGGGGGAGACCCAGTACTTC. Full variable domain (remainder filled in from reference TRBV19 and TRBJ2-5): DGGITQSPKYLFRKEGQNVTLSCEQNLNHDAMYWYRQDPGQGLRLIYYSQIVNDFQKGDIAEGYSVSREKKESFPLTVTSAQKNPTAFYLCASSWSGGETQYFGPGTRLLVL.